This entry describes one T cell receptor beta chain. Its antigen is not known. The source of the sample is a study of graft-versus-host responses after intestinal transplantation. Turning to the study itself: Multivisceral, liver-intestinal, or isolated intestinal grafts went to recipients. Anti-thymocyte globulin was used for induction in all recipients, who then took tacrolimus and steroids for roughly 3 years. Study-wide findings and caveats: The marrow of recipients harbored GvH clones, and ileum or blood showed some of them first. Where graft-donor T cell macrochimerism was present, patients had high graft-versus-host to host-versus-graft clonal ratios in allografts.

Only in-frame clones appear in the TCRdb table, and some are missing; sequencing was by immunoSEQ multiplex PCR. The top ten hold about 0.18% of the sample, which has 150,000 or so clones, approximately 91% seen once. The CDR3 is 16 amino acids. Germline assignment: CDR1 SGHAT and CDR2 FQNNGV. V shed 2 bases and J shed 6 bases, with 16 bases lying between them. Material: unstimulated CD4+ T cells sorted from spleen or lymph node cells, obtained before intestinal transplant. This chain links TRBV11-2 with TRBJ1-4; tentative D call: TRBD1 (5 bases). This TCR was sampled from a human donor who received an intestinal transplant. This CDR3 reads CASSLSQGAVDEKLFF. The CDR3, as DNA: TGTGCCAGCAGCTTAAGCCAGGGCGCTGTGGATGAAAAACTGTTTTTT.